The 7 T cell receptor beta chains below were found in one sample sequenced in a study of beta chain features in type 1 diabetes. Of the isolated RNA, all was reverse transcribed, and so the sequenced material was expressed TCRB transcripts. Assay: immunoSEQ multiplex PCR; the TCRdb copy retains only in-frame clones and omits some. The sample yields 350,000 to 400,000 clones, approximately 16% seen once. The sample taken for sequencing was naive CD4+ T cells from blood. The receptors originated from a woman between 18 and 29 years old in good health.

CDR3 in DNA: TGTGCCAGCAGTGGTGCTAGCGGGAGGAATGAGCAGTTCTTC. Translating gives CASSGASGRNEQFF. This rearrangement joins TRBV2 to TRBJ2-1; TRBD2 matches at 11 bases. Germline CDR1 SNHLY, CDR2 FYNNEI. CDR3 size: 14 residues. V was pared by 4 bases and J by 7 bases, with 3 bases of the junction left unmatched.

The chain combines TRBV30 with TRBJ2-1, with 11 bases that match TRBD2. The V gene end was trimmed by 2 bases and the J gene end by 10 bases; junction bases not matched to a gene: 7. CDR1 is GTSNPN and CDR2 is SVGIG in the germline V gene (reference sequence). This CDR3 has 14 amino acids. CDR3 DNA sequence: TGTGCCTGGAGTCGAGGGCTAGCGGGAGGAGAGCAGTTCTTC. Its translation is CAWSRGLAGGEQFF.

This chain uses TRBV30 with TRBJ2-3; possibly TRBD1 for D (5 bases). V dropped 6 bases and J dropped 3 bases, with 16 bases sitting between them. Germline-derived CDR1 and CDR2 are GTSNPN and SVGIG (reference sequence). The CDR3 contains 14 residues. For the CDR3, the DNA is TGTGCCTGTTCCTGGTGGGGCAGGACAGATACGCAGTATTTT. Protein sequence: CACSWWGRTDTQYF.

CDR3 loop: CASSLTSGSSDTQYF. DNA for the CDR3: TGTGCCAGCAGCTTAACTAGCGGGAGCTCAGATACGCAGTATTTT. The chain combines TRBV7-3 with TRBJ2-3; 9 bases are a match to TRBD2. After removal of 0 bases from V and 4 bases from J, the junction contained 2 bases not matched to a gene. Germline values: CDR1 SGHTA, CDR2 FQGTGA. The CDR3 is made up of 15 amino acids.

The V and J genes are TRBV27 and TRBJ2-3; no definite D call. V lost 1 base to trimming and J lost 1 base, with 15 bases between them. The length of the CDR3 is 17 residues. Germline CDR1 MNHEY, CDR2 SMNVEV (reference sequence). CDR3 coding DNA: TGTGCCAGCAGTTTATTACTTTGGAAAGGAGGCACAGATACGCAGTATTTT. Its translation is CASSLLLWKGGTDTQYF.

This clone was seen a single time. The gene calls are TRBV18 and TRBJ1-5, with 7 bases fitting TRBD1. CDR1 and CDR2 from the germline V gene are KGHSH and LQKENI. This CDR3 contains 15 residues. V trimming: 3 bases; J trimming: 6 bases; junction bases outside the gene matches: 8. The CDR3 nucleotides are TGTGCCAGCTCACCCACAGGGGTGGGGGGTCAGCCCCAGCATTTT. It encodes CASSPTGVGGQPQHF.

The chain employs TRBV7-9 and TRBJ1-4, with TRBD1 as a possible D gene (6 bases). From germline, CDR1 is SEHNR and CDR2 FQNEAQ (reference sequence). This CDR3 spans 14 amino acids. The V gene lost 5 bases and the J gene lost 8 bases, with 15 bases spanning the gap. CDR3 nucleotide sequence: TGTGCCAGCAGCCTTCAGGGGATACGGGAAAAACTGTTTTTT. This encodes CASSLQGIREKLFF.